The clone carrying this TCR beta chain was seen only a few times. Antigen: not known. These data belong to a study of T cells in Graves' hyperthyroidism and ophthalmopathy. Study-wide findings and caveats: Within blood appeared most thyroid clonotypes that had expanded above 0.001. Ophthalmopathy onset followed model prediction by a median around 6.6 months. Ophthalmopathy was separated from stable hyperthyroidism by a 13 V-J model.

Clinical symptoms, serum thyroxine and TRAb, thyroid ultrasound and orbital computed tomography were used for the diagnoses. RNA transcripts provided the source from which TCR beta CDR3 regions were amplified. The HTBI primer set drove a first-round RT-PCR of the TCR CDR3. MiXCR was run by TCRdb on the multiplex PCR reads, yielding one entry per CDR3 protein. The sample holds about 610,000 distinct CDR3 sequences, more than 15% seen once. There are 15 residues in the CDR3. J was trimmed by 5 bases and V by 0 bases; bases with no gene match: 4. Germline V lookup: CDR1 SGHVS, CDR2 FQNEAQ. The sequence was collected from a woman aged 40 to 50 with Graves' ophthalmopathy. The specimen sequenced was blood. The V and J genes are TRBV7-8 and TRBJ1-5, with TRBD1 identical over 7 bases. CDR3 sequence reads: CASSLAGTDYQPQHF. Here the CDR3 DNA reads TGTGCCAGCAGCTTAGCAGGGACAGATTATCAGCCCCAGCATTTT.